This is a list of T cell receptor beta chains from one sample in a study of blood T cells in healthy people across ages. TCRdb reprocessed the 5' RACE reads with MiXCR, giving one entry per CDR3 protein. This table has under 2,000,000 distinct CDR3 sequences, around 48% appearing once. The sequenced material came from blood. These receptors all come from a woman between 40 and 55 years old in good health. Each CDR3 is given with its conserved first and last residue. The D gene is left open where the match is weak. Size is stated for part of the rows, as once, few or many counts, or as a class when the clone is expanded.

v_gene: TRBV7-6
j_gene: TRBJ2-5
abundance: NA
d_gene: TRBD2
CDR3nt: TGTGCCAGCAGCTTTCTACTAGCGGAAGAGACCCAGTACTTC
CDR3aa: CASSFLLAEETQYF

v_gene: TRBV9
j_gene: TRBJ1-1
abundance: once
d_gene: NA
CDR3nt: TGTGCCAGCAGCGTAACAGAGTGGAACACTGAAGCTTTCTTT
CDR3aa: CASSVTEWNTEAFF

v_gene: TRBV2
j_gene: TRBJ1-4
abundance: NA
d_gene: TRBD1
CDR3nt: TGTGCCAGCAGTGTTGCCGGGACAGGCAATGAAAAACTGTTTTTT
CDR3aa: CASSVAGTGNEKLFF

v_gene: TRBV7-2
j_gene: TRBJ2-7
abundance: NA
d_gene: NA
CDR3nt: TGTGCCAGCAGCTTAGTTACTAGCTCTCGCGAGCAGTACTTC
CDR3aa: CASSLVTSSREQYF

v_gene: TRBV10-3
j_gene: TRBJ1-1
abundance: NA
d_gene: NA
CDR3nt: TGTGCCATCAGTGAAGGGGTTCACACTGAAGCTTTCTTT
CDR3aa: CAISEGVHTEAFF

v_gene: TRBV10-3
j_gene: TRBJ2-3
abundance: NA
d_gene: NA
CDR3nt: TGTGCCATCAACGGCGGGGATACAGATACGCAGTATTTT
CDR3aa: CAINGGDTDTQYF

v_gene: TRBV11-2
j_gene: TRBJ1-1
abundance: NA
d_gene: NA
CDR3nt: TGTGCCAGCAGCTTACTCCGAGATGAAGCTTTCTTT
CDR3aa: CASSLLRDEAFF

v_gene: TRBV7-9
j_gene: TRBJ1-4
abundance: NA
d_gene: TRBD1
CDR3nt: TGTGCCAGCAGCCGGGCGGGACAGACTAATGAAAAACTGTTTTTT
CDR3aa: CASSRAGQTNEKLFF

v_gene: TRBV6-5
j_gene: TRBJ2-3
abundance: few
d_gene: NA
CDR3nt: TGTGCCGCCCAGGAGTCTAGCACAGATACGCAGTATTTT
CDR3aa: CAAQESSTDTQYF

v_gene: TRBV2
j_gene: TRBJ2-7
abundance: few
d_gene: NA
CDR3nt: TGTGCCAGCAGTGAAAGGGGATGGTCCCCGCGGTACGAGCAGTACTTC
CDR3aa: CASSERGWSPRYEQYF

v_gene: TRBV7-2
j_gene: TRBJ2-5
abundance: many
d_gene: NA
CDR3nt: TGTGCCAGCAGCTTAGGCGGCAGCCAAGAGACCCAGTACTTC
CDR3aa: CASSLGGSQETQYF

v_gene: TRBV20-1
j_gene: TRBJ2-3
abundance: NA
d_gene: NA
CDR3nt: TGCAGTGCTAGAGATATCAGGGGCTCCAATACGCAGTATTTT
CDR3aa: CSARDIRGSNTQYF

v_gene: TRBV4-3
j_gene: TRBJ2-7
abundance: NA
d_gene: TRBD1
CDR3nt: TGCGCCAGCAGCCCCACCCGGGACAGGGCCTACGAGCAGTACTTC
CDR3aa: CASSPTRDRAYEQYF

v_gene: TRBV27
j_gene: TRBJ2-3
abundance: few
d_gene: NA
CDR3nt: TGTGCCAGCAGTTTGGTCCACCCCACAGATACGCAGTATTTT
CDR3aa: CASSLVHPTDTQYF

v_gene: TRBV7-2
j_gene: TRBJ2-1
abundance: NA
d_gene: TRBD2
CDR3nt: TGTGCCAGCAGCACCCCGGGACTAGCGGGGGGGAGTGAGCAGTTCTTC
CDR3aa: CASSTPGLAGGSEQFF

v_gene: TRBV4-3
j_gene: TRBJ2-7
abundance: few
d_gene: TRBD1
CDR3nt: TGCGCCAGCAGCCAAGAGGGGGGGACAGGGAGACACGAGCAGTACTTC
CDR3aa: CASSQEGGTGRHEQYF

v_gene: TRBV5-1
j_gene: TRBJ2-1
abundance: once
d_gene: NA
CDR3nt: TGCGCCAGCAGCTTGGCCAATAGGGGCAGTGAGCAGTTCTTC
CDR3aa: CASSLANRGSEQFF

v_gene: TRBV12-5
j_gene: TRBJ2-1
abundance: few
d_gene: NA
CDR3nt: TGTGCTAGTGGTTTGGCGGCAGGCCCTTACAATGAGCAGTTCTTC
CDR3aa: CASGLAAGPYNEQFF

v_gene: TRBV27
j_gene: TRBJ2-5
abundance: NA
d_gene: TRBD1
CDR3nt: TGTGCCAGCGCACTATCGACAGGGCTGGAAGAGACCCAGTACTTC
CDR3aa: CASALSTGLEETQYF

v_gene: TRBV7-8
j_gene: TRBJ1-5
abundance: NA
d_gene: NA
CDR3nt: TGTGCCAGCAGCGGCACAGCGTCATTCAATCAGCCCCAGCATTTT
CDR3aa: CASSGTASFNQPQHF

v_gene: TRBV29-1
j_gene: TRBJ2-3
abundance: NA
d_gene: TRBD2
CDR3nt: TGCAGCCTCCAAGGGCTAGCGGGGGTTTCTAGCACAGATACGCAGTATTTT
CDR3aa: CSLQGLAGVSSTDTQYF

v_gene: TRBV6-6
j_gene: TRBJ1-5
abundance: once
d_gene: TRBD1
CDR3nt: TGTGCCAGCAGTTACACGACAGGGGGCGCCGGTCAGCCCCAGCATTTT
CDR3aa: CASSYTTGGAGQPQHF

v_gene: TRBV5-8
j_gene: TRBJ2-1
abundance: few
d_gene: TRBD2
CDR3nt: TGTGCCAGCGGCGCCAGCGGGGGGAACTCCTACAATGAGCAGTTCTTC
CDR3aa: CASGASGGNSYNEQFF

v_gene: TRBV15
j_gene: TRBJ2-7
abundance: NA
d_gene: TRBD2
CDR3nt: TGTGCCACCTCGGATCGGACTAGCGGGGACCACGAGCAGTACTTC
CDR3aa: CATSDRTSGDHEQYF

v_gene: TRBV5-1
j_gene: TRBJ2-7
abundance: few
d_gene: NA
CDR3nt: TGCGCCAGCAGGTTAATCGGGAACTCCTACGAGCAGTACTTC
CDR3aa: CASRLIGNSYEQYF